Given below is one T cell receptor beta chain in context. Its antigen is currently unknown. This table comes from immunoSEQ multiplex PCR, and its TCRdb copy is limited to in-frame clones, with some not included. Of about 24,000 clones in the sample, 76% are singletons; the top ten hold 16%. Germline-derived CDR1 and CDR2 are LGHDT and YNNKEL (reference sequence). Trimming shortened V by 0 bases and J by 7 bases, and 9 bases separated the two germline ends. The CDR3 totals 13 residues. These data belong to a study of vaccination effects on CD4 cells after COVID-19. Prior to sequencing, the ViraFEST assay stimulated PBMC with viral peptide pools, which expanded the antigen-specific CD4+ T cells. Investigators separated out CD4+ T cells once approximately 9 days of culture had passed. SARS-CoV-2 infected the person between March and December 2020, as confirmed by PCR.

The V call is TRBV3-1 (or the pseudogene TRBV3-2), the J call TRBJ2-5; tentatively, D is TRBD1 or TRBD2 (5 bases each). The sequencing used CD4+ T cells from PBMCs cultured with SARS-CoV-2 spike peptides, collected before COVID-19 vaccination. This clonotype originated in a human donor who had a prior SARS-CoV-2 infection. This CDR3 reads CASSQEGVRTQYF. The CDR3 coding sequence is TGTGCCAGCAGCCAAGAGGGGGTGAGGACCCAGTACTTC.